The 12 T cell receptor beta chains below all came from one sample that was sequenced in a study of CD8 T cells in ankylosing spondylitis. Study observations and caveats: Fewer than ten highly homologous variants made up a TCR beta motif that seemed to typify ankylosing spondylitis blood.

For these TCRs, the target antigens are not known. TCRdb recomputed calls from the 5' RACE reads with MiXCR, one row per CDR3 protein. This repertoire shows roughly 700,000 distinct CDR3 sequences, roughly 20% found once; its top ten account for about 20%. The sequencing sample was made of blood, either unsorted or a sorted T cell fraction (not recorded which). The receptors stem from a male donor with ankylosing spondylitis.

In its sample, this clonotype was seen a few times. This chain uses TRBV3-1 with TRBJ1-1; D gene uncertain. From germline, CDR1 is LGHDT and CDR2 YNNKEL (reference sequence). Trimming shortened V by 5 bases and J by 5 bases, and 15 bases separated the two germline ends. This CDR3 has 14 residues. CDR3 region: CASSVRSVGTEAFF. The CDR3 DNA follows: TGTGCCAGCAGCGTGCGTTCGGTTGGGACTGAAGCTTTCTTT.

This clonotype showed up many times. The rearrangement joins TRBV2 to TRBJ2-2; D is uncertain. Germline CDR1 is SNHLY and CDR2 is FYNNEI. Trimming left V 2 bases short and J 4 bases short, with 11 bases between. This CDR3 is built from 15 residues. The CDR3 sequence is CASSELGFSTGELFF. For the CDR3, the DNA is TGTGCCAGCAGTGAATTAGGTTTCTCCACCGGGGAGCTGTTTTTT.

In this sample, this clonotype turned up a few times. The gene calls are TRBV10-3 and TRBJ2-7; 7 positions match TRBD1. The CDR3 is 14 amino acids. Germline-derived CDR1 and CDR2 are ENHRY and SYGVKD. Trimming took 3 bases from V and 4 from J; bases not matched to a gene: 6. The CDR3 reads CAISDEGARYEQYF. The CDR3 coding sequence is TGTGCCATCAGTGACGAGGGGGCGAGATACGAGCAGTACTTC.

The chain recombines TRBV2 with TRBJ2-7, with TRBD1 matching 8 bases. The junction had 13 bases not matched to a gene; V was cut back by 8 bases and J by 4 bases. In germline, CDR1 is SNHLY, CDR2 FYNNEI. The CDR3 covers 15 residues. The CDR3 nucleotides are TGTGCCAGCCAACTGACAGGGGCACGGGCATACGAGCAGTACTTC. Translating it yields CASQLTGARAYEQYF.

The chain uses TRBV9 and TRBJ2-3, with D uncertain. The CDR3 contains 16 residues. Trimming pared 0 bases from V and 2 bases from J, leaving 13 bases between. The germline CDR1 and CDR2 sequences are SGDLS and YYNGEE. The CDR3 sequence is CASSVGLTDFTDTQYF. The CDR3 DNA is TGTGCCAGCAGCGTAGGCTTAACCGACTTCACAGATACGCAGTATTTT.

This clonotype was seen a few times. The V and J genes are TRBV12-3 or TRBV12-4 and TRBJ2-7; 7 bases match TRBD1. The CDR3 extends over 15 amino acids. V shed 6 bases and J 6 bases; nucleotides not matched to a gene: 14. The CDR3 is CASSTNRGRFGEQYF. The CDR3, as DNA: TGTGCCAGCAGCACCAACAGGGGTAGGTTTGGCGAGCAGTACTTC.

The table lists this clonotype with a count of one. The chain is built from TRBV11-3 and TRBJ2-7; a weak D match, TRBD2 (6 bases). The V gene lost 7 bases and the J gene lost 5 bases, with 21 bases spanning the gap. The CDR3 is made up of 15 amino acids. The V gene's germline CDR1 is SGHNT and CDR2 YENEEA. CDR3 DNA sequence: TGTGCCAGCACCAAGAGGAGGGGCAAGAGGGACGAGCAGTACTTC. This codes for CASTKRRGKRDEQYF.

This clonotype has more than one count but fewer than ten. V is TRBV25-1 and J is TRBJ2-1, with 9 nucleotides matching TRBD2. Germline values: CDR1 MGHDK, CDR2 SYGVNS. The junction had 3 bases not matched to a gene; V was cut back by 7 bases and J by 8 bases. The CDR3 is 12 amino acids. The CDR3 nucleotides read TGTGCCAGCACAGGCGGGGGGGATGAGCAGTTCTTC. Its protein is CASTGGGDEQFF.

This clonotype was observed at least ten times. The rearrangement uses TRBV6-2 or TRBV6-3 and TRBJ1-5, with D perhaps TRBD1 (5 bases). The CDR3 runs 13 residues. Trimming shortened V by 8 bases and J by 1 base, and 9 bases separated the two germline ends. Germline V lookup: CDR1 MNHEY, CDR2 SVGEGT. The CDR3: CASSRDSNQPQHF. In DNA form, the CDR3 reads TGTGCCAGCTCACGGGACAGCAATCAGCCCCAGCATTTT.

This clonotype was seen a handful of times. The V call is TRBV6-1, the J call TRBJ1-5; no reliable D call. The CDR3 spans 14 residues. Germline V gene sequence: CDR1 MNHNS, CDR2 SASEGT. V dropped 2 bases and J dropped 3 bases, with 8 bases sitting between them. CDR3 sequence: CASSERSINQPQHF. In nucleotides, the CDR3 is TGTGCCAGCAGTGAACGCAGTATCAATCAGCCCCAGCATTTT.

V usage is TRBV5-1 and J usage is TRBJ2-1, with 9 bases identical to TRBD1. The CDR3 is 16 residues long. The ends lost 4 bases at V and 0 bases at J; junction bases unmatched: 5. Per germline, CDR1 SGHRS and CDR2 YFSETQ. This chain's CDR3 is CASSRTGESSYNEQFF. CDR3 DNA sequence: TGCGCCAGCAGCCGGACAGGGGAAAGCTCCTACAATGAGCAGTTCTTC.

The chain is built from TRBV18 and TRBJ2-5, with 11 bases aligning to TRBD2. Germline assignment: CDR1 KGHSH and CDR2 LQKENI. Losses at the gene ends were 6 bases for V and 5 bases for J; bases not matched to a gene: 14. The CDR3 is made up of 17 amino acids. Written as DNA, the CDR3 is TGTGCCAGCTCCCAAGGGATAGCGGGAGGGCCTTCCGAGACCCAGTACTTC. Translated, it gives CASSQGIAGGPSETQYF. The full variable domain, in which reference TRBV18 and TRBJ2-5 provide the parts outside the CDR3, is NAGVMQNPRHLVRRRGQEARLRCSPMKGHSHVYWYRQLPEEGLKFMVYLQKENIIDESGMPKERFSAEFPKEGPSILRIQQVVRGDSAAYFCASSQGIAGGPSETQYFGPGTRLLVL.